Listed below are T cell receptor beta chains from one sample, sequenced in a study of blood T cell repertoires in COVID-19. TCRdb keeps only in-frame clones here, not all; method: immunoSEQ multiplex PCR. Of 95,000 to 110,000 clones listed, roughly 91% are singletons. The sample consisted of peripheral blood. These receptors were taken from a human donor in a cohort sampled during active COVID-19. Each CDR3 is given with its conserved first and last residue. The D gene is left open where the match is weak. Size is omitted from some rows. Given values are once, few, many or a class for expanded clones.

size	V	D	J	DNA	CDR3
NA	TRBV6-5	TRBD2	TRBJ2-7	TGTGCCAGCAGGCCTAGCCGGGGAGGGATGGGCGAGCAGTACTTC	CASRPSRGGMGEQYF
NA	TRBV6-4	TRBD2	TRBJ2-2	TGTGCCAGCAGTGGGACTAGCGGAAGGGACACCGGGGAGCTGTTTTTT	CASSGTSGRDTGELFF
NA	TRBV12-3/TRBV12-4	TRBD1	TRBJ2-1	TGTGCCGGCAGTTCGGACAGGCAAAATGAGCAGTTCTTC	CAGSSDRQNEQFF
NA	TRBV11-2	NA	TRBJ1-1	TGTGCCAGCAGCCCGGATGCAGGGATCTTCCTCAACACTGAAGCTTTCTTT	CASSPDAGIFLNTEAFF
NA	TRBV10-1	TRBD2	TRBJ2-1	TGCGCCAGCAGTGAGCGAGGACTAGCGGGCAATGAGCAGTTCTTC	CASSERGLAGNEQFF
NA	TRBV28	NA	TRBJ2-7	TGTGCCAGCAGTCGCCGGAGAAACGAGCAGTACTTC	CASSRRRNEQYF
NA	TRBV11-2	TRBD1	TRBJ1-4	TGTGCCAGCAGGAGAAATCTGGGACAGTTAAATGAAAAACTGTTTTTT	CASRRNLGQLNEKLFF
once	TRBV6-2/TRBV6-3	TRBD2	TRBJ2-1	TGTGCCAGCAGTTACGAGGTCCTAGCGGGAGTAAGGGGCAATGAGCAGTTCTTC	CASSYEVLAGVRGNEQFF
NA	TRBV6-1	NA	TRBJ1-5	TGTGCCAGCAGTGACTGGCATCACGATAGCAATCAGCCCCAGCATTTT	CASSDWHHDSNQPQHF
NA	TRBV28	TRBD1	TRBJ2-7	TGTGCCAGCAGGCCGGGACAGGTCGAAACCTACGAGCAGTACTTC	CASRPGQVETYEQYF
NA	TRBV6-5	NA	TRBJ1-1	TGTGCCAGCAGGGGAGGGACGGGCACTGAAGCTTTCTTT	CASRGGTGTEAFF
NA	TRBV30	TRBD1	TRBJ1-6	TGTGCCTGGGCCAAAGGGACAGGACATTCACCCCTCCACTTT	CAWAKGTGHSPLHF
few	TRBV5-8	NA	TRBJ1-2	TGTGCCAGCAGCCCTGGGGAGGGGCTTTATGGCTACACCTTC	CASSPGEGLYGYTF
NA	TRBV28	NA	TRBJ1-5	TGTGCCACCTATACTGGAGTCTACGGTCAGCCCCAGCATTTT	CATYTGVYGQPQHF
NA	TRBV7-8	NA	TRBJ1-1	TGTGCCAGCAGCTTCACAGGACAGAACACTGAAGCTTTCTTT	CASSFTGQNTEAFF
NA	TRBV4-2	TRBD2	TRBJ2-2	TGTGCCAGCAGCCCTAGCGGAGACACCGGGGAGCTGTTTTTT	CASSPSGDTGELFF
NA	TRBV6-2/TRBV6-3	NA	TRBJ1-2	TGTGCCAGCAGTTACTCAGGGAGGAACGGCTACACCTTC	CASSYSGRNGYTF
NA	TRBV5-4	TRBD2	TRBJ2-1	TGTGCCAGCAGCCCGGGGGGTGAGCAGTTCTTC	CASSPGGEQFF
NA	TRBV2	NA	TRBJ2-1	TGTGCCAGCAGCGCCAGTAAGCAGTTCTTC	CASSASKQFF